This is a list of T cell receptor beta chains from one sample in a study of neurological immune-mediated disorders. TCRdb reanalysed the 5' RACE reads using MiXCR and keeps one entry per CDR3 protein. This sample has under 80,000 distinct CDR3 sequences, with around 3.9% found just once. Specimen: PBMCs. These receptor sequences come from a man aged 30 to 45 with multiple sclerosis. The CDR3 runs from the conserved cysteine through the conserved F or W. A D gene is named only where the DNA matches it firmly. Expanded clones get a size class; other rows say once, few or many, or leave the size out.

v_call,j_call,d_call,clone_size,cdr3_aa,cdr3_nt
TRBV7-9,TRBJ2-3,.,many,CASSPQRGGQSDTQYF,TGTGCCAGCAGCCCCCAAAGGGGGGGGCAGTCAGATACGCAGTATTTT
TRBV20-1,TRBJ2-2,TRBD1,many,CSATGQANTGELFF,TGCAGTGCCACGGGACAGGCGAACACCGGGGAGCTGTTTTTT
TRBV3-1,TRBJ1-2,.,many,CASSRSVYGYTF,TGTGCCAGCAGCCGTTCAGTCTATGGCTACACCTTC
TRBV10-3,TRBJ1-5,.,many,CAISEIDSNQPQHF,TGTGCCATCAGTGAGATAGATAGCAATCAGCCCCAGCATTTT
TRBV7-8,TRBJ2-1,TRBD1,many,CASSKDRVFPNEQFF,TGTGCCAGCAGCAAGGACAGGGTTTTCCCCAATGAGCAGTTCTTC
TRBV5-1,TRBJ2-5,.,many,CASSLTGRQETQYF,TGCGCCAGCAGCCTGACAGGACGGCAAGAGACCCAGTACTTC
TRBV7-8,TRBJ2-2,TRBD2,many,CASSLTSASGAYTGELFF,TGTGCCAGCAGCTTAACATCGGCTAGCGGGGCATACACCGGGGAGCTGTTTTTT
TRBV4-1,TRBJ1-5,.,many,CASSPDSLGQPQHF,TGCGCCAGCAGCCCGGACAGTCTGGGGCAGCCCCAGCATTTT
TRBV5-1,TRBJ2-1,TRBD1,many,CASSLYPGQGGNEQFF,TGCGCCAGCAGCTTGTATCCGGGACAGGGAGGCAATGAGCAGTTCTTC
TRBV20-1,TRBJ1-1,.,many,CSARSGPGSEAFF,TGCAGTGCTAGAAGTGGGCCAGGGAGTGAAGCTTTCTTT
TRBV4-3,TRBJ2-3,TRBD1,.,CASSPPGQGRDTQYF,TGCGCCAGCAGCCCTCCGGGACAGGGGAGAGATACGCAGTATTTT
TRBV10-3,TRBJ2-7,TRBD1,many,CAISELTGGGEQYF,TGTGCCATCAGTGAGTTGACAGGGGGTGGAGAGCAGTACTTC
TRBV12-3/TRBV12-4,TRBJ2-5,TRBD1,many,CASSTQGLGEETQYF,TGTGCCAGCAGTACACAGGGGTTGGGAGAAGAGACCCAGTACTTC
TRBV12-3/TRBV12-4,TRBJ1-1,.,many,CASSLGGYGTEAFF,TGTGCCAGCAGTTTAGGAGGGTACGGCACTGAAGCTTTCTTT